Each of the 25 T cell receptor beta chains below was sequenced from the same sample in a study of blood T cell repertoires in COVID-19. Generated by immunoSEQ multiplex PCR, the TCRdb table keeps only in-frame clones and is missing some. The data show about 210,000 clones, 70% to 85% seen once. Sequencing used peripheral blood. These receptors came from a man aged 50-60 years with active or convalescent COVID-19.

V usage is TRBV6-2 or TRBV6-3 and J usage is TRBJ1-2; no definite D call. With 5 bases removed from V and 0 bases from J, the gap between germline ends came to 13 bases. Germline V gene sequence: CDR1 MNHEY, CDR2 SVGEGT. The CDR3 length is 15 residues. CDR3: CASSASGSPNYGYTF. The CDR3 nucleotides read TGTGCCAGCAGTGCCTCGGGGTCCCCTAACTATGGCTACACCTTC.

The chain has TRBV4-1 and TRBJ2-5, with a tentative D call TRBD1 (6 bases). Germline lookup yields CDR1 MGHRA and CDR2 YSYEKL. V gave up 3 bases and J gave up 1 base, with 9 bases separating them. The CDR3 covers 14 residues. The CDR3 coding sequence is TGCGCCAGCAGCCAGACAGGACTCCAAGAGACCCAGTACTTC. It specifies CASSQTGLQETQYF.

About this clone itself: Distinct nucleotide sequences in the sample also encode this CDR3. The V gene is TRBV5-1, the J gene TRBJ2-1; D is perhaps TRBD2 (6 bases). V was cut by 1 base and J by 7 bases, with 12 bases left in between. CDR1 is SGHRS, CDR2 YFSETQ, per germline. This CDR3 has 14 amino acids. DNA for the CDR3: TGCGCCAGCAGCTTGATGTTAGCGGATAATGAGCAGTTCTTC. It codes for CASSLMLADNEQFF.

The chain joins TRBV6-2 or TRBV6-3 to TRBJ2-5; 7 nucleotides match TRBD1. J lost 2 bases, V lost 0 bases, and 9 bases had no gene match. The germline CDR1 and CDR2 sequences are MNHEY and SVGEGT. The CDR3 loop spans 17 amino acids. DNA of the CDR3: TGTGCCAGCAGTTACTCGACGGCTTGGGACAGTCAAGAGACCCAGTACTTC. Encoded protein: CASSYSTAWDSQETQYF.

The V gene is TRBV11-3, the J gene TRBJ2-1, with a possible D match to TRBD2 (6 bases). Trimming removed 5 bases from V and 2 bases from J, with 10 bases in between. The CDR3 runs 14 residues. Germline CDR1 reads SGHNT; CDR2 reads YENEEA. CDR3: CASSLGGTYNEQFF. The DNA for the CDR3 is TGTGCCAGCAGCCTTGGCGGGACCTACAATGAGCAGTTCTTC.

This chain links TRBV7-3 with TRBJ2-1; 7 nucleotides agree with TRBD2. The germline gives CDR1 SGHTA, CDR2 FQGTGA. Trimming at V came to 5 bases and at J to 9 bases, leaving 10 bases not matched to a gene. CDR3 length: 14 amino acids. The CDR3 sequence: CASSPLGGSPEQFF. The CDR3 nucleotides are TGTGCCAGCAGCCCCCTGGGAGGGTCCCCTGAGCAGTTCTTC.

The rearrangement links TRBV15 to TRBJ2-1; D possibly corresponds to TRBD2 (7 bases). V lost 0 bases, J lost 10 bases, and 28 bases lay in between. The CDR3 consists of 19 residues. Germline CDR1 reads LNHNV; CDR2 reads YYDKDF (reference sequence). The CDR3 DNA reads as TGTGCCACCAGCAGAGATCTTAGTCTTGGGACTACATATACAGGGGAGCAGTTCTTC. This sequence encodes CATSRDLSLGTTYTGEQFF.

The gene calls are TRBV7-2 and TRBJ1-6, with D unclear. Germline CDR1 and CDR2: SGHTA and FQGNSA. Trimming shortened V by 4 bases and J by 7 bases, and 17 bases separated the two germline ends. CDR3 length: 16 residues. The CDR3 loop reads CASSYTEPRANSPLHF. The DNA of the CDR3 is TGTGCCAGCAGCTATACAGAGCCGCGGGCGAATTCACCCCTCCACTTT. Full variable domain (outside the CDR3, taken from reference TRBV7-2 and TRBJ1-6): GAGVSQSPSNKVTEKGKDVELRCDPISGHTALYWYRQSLGQGLEFLIYFQGNSAPDKSGLPSDRFSAERTGGSVSTLTIQRTQQEDSAVYLCASSYTEPRANSPLHFGNGTRLTVT.

The V call is TRBV11-2, the J call TRBJ2-1, with 9 nucleotides matching TRBD2. Unmatched junction bases numbered 14, after V lost 3 bases and J lost 2 bases. The CDR3 consists of 19 residues. From germline, CDR1 is SGHAT and CDR2 FQNNGV. The CDR3 coding sequence is TGTGCCAGCAGCTTCCCTAGCGGGGTAGGCGTTGGGACCTACAATGAGCAGTTCTTC. As protein: CASSFPSGVGVGTYNEQFF.

This clone was detected a few times. As DNA, the CDR3 is TGTGCCAGCAGGACCGGGACAGCAAATGAAAAACTGTTTTTT. The encoded protein is CASRTGTANEKLFF. The rearrangement joins TRBV28 to TRBJ1-4; 7 bases are a match to TRBD1. Germline V gene data show CDR1 as MDHEN and CDR2 as SYDVKM. The CDR3 length is 14 residues. V gave up 6 bases and J gave up 5 bases; unmatched junction bases: 6.

The chain carries TRBV2 and TRBJ2-1; 14 bases are a match to TRBD2. This CDR3 comprises 15 residues. The V gene's germline CDR1 is SNHLY and CDR2 FYNNEI. V gave up 5 bases and J gave up 8 bases; unmatched junction bases: 5. As DNA, the CDR3 is TGTGCCAGCAGTCAGACTAGCGGGAGGGCCTATGAGCAGTTCTTC. As protein: CASSQTSGRAYEQFF.

The rearrangement joins TRBV5-4 to TRBJ2-7; D remains unclear. The CDR3 runs to 14 residues. In germline, CDR1 is SGHNT, CDR2 YYREEE (reference sequence). Deletions cut 4 bases from V and 5 bases from J, with 16 bases between. CDR3 protein: CASSLTLAVDEQYF. The CDR3 nucleotides read TGTGCCAGCAGCCTCACCCTGGCGGTGGACGAGCAGTACTTC.

This chain links TRBV6-6 with TRBJ2-3; TRBD2 agrees at 8 bases. With 5 bases clipped from V and 3 bases from J, the junction kept 13 bases outside the gene matches. Germline assignment: CDR1 MNHNY and CDR2 SVGAGI (reference sequence). This CDR3 is built from 17 residues. The DNA for the CDR3 is TGTGCCAGCAGTCCGCCCGGGAGCGGGGGAAGAACAGATACGCAGTATTTT. This sequence encodes CASSPPGSGGRTDTQYF.

The chain is built from TRBV6-2 or TRBV6-3 and TRBJ2-2; 8 nucleotides align to TRBD1. V lost 3 bases to trimming and J lost 9 bases; unmatched junction nucleotides: 27. The CDR3 has 21 amino acids. Germline values: CDR1 MNHEY, CDR2 SVGEGT. CDR3 loop: CASSYKPAHLTGDRGIWELFF. CDR3 nucleotides: TGTGCCAGCAGTTATAAACCGGCCCATTTGACTGGCGACAGGGGAATTTGGGAGCTGTTTTTT.

V and J are TRBV6-5 and TRBJ2-7; weak D call: TRBD1 (6 bases). CDR1 is MNHEY and CDR2 is SVGAGI in the germline V gene. V was trimmed by 7 bases and J by 2 bases, leaving 12 bases between them. The CDR3 totals 13 residues. The CDR3 DNA is TGTGCCAGCACCGACAGGACCCCCTACGAGCAGTACTTC. This sequence encodes CASTDRTPYEQYF.

The rearrangement uses TRBV9 and TRBJ1-1; 9 bases agree with TRBD1. The germline V gene has CDR1 SGDLS and CDR2 YYNGEE. The CDR3 is made up of 14 amino acids. With V trimmed by 5 bases and J by 1 base, 3 bases remained unmatched. The CDR3, as DNA: TGTGCCAGCAGTCCGACAGGGGGGAACACTGAAGCTTTCTTT. Amino acid sequence: CASSPTGGNTEAFF.

The chain uses TRBV5-1 and TRBJ2-5, with 11 bases fitting TRBD2. This CDR3 has 16 residues. CDR1 is SGHRS, CDR2 YFSETQ, per germline. V shed 1 base and J 1 base; nucleotides not matched to a gene: 3. As DNA, the CDR3 is TGCGCCAGCAGCTTGAGTAGCGGGGGGGTCCAAGAGACCCAGTACTTC. Translating gives CASSLSSGGVQETQYF.

This rearrangement joins TRBV12-2 to TRBJ2-3; the table calls TRBD2, which could not be checked here. TRBV12-2 constitutes a pseudogene. CDR3 size: 21 residues. For the CDR3, the DNA is TGTGCAAGTCGCTTATGGGACTTGGGGCTAGCGAGAGCCGCTAGCACAGATACGCAGTATTTT. The encoded protein is CASRLWDLGLARAASTDTQYF.

This rearrangement joins TRBV18 to TRBJ2-5; the D gene is possibly TRBD2 (6 bases). The CDR3 runs to 15 residues. Germline V gene sequence: CDR1 KGHSH, CDR2 LQKENI. V lost 1 base and J lost 2, with 11 bases in between. CDR3 amino acids: CASSPLGTSQETQYF. In nucleotides, the CDR3 is TGTGCCAGCTCACCACTTGGGACTTCTCAAGAGACCCAGTACTTC. Using reference TRBV18 and TRBJ2-5 for the parts outside the CDR3, the full variable domain is NAGVMQNPRHLVRRRGQEARLRCSPMKGHSHVYWYRQLPEEGLKFMVYLQKENIIDESGMPKERFSAEFPKEGPSILRIQQVVRGDSAAYFCASSPLGTSQETQYFGPGTRLLVL.

The chain has TRBV2 and TRBJ2-1; tentative D call: TRBD2 (6 bases). Germline values: CDR1 SNHLY, CDR2 FYNNEI. The V end was cut by 4 bases, the J end by 1 base, with 11 bases between. This CDR3 has 15 amino acids. The CDR3 loop reads CASSGSSGSYNEQFF. Written as DNA, the CDR3 is TGTGCCAGCAGTGGGAGTAGCGGATCCTACAATGAGCAGTTCTTC.

The chain links TRBV27 to TRBJ1-4, with TRBD1 matching 7 bases. J was trimmed by 0 bases and V by 10 bases; bases with no gene match: 8. The CDR3 runs 15 residues. Germline assignment: CDR1 MNHEY and CDR2 SMNVEV (reference sequence). The CDR3 nucleotides are TGTGCCACCTCGCCAGGGGGTACAACTAATGAAAAACTGTTTTTT. This translates into CATSPGGTTNEKLFF.

In the case of this clone: One junction end does not reproduce the germline sequence, and a read error may be involved. The chain is built from TRBV10-3 and TRBJ2-6, with a weak D call TRBD1 (5 bases). This CDR3 spans 15 amino acids. Germline V CDR1 and CDR2: ENHRY, SYGVKD. CDR3 region: CAISLGVSEANVLTF. The CDR3 bases are TGTGCCATCAGCCTAGGGGTCTCTGAGGCCAACGTCCTGACTTTC.

This clone was observed a few times. This chain links TRBV6-6 with TRBJ1-3; a possible D gene is TRBD1 (5 bases). CDR1 MNHNY and CDR2 SVGAGI come from the germline V gene (reference sequence). V gave up 0 bases and J gave up 0 bases, with 9 bases separating them. CDR3 size: 16 residues. The CDR3: CASSYSQGSSGNTIYF. The CDR3, as DNA: TGTGCCAGCAGTTACTCCCAGGGTAGCTCTGGAAACACCATATATTTT.

The V call is TRBV19, the J call TRBJ1-2; 9 bases are shared with TRBD1. Unmatched junction bases numbered 1, after V lost 4 bases and J lost 4 bases. Germline V gene sequence: CDR1 LNHDA, CDR2 SQIVND (reference sequence). This CDR3 is built from 13 residues. The CDR3 nucleotides are TGTGCCAGTAGTACGACAGGGGGCTATGGCTACACCTTC. Translation gives CASSTTGGYGYTF.

This chain links TRBV20-1 with TRBJ2-7; D gene uncertain. The CDR3 is made up of 11 amino acids. Germline V gene sequence: CDR1 DFQATT, CDR2 SNEGSKA (reference sequence). V was cut by 6 bases and J by 4 bases, with 10 bases left in between. The CDR3 reads CSAPSKYEQYV. DNA of the CDR3: TGCAGTGCCCCGAGTAAATACGAGCAGTACGTC.